Listed below are T cell receptor beta chains from one sample, sequenced in a study of T cell responses to AZD1222 COVID-19 vaccine. This table comes from immunoSEQ multiplex PCR, and its TCRdb copy is limited to in-frame clones, with some not included. The data hold roughly 100,000 clones, with approximately 89% observed a single time. The sample in question was peripheral blood, obtained on day 0 of AZD1222 vaccination. Every receptor here comes from an adult in good health. The CDR3 runs from the conserved cysteine through the conserved F or W. The D gene is left open where the match is weak. Clone sizes are given selectively: once, few, many, or a class where the clone is expanded.

d_gene,abundance,v_gene,j_gene,CDR3aa,CDR3nt
TRBD1,-,TRBV5-4,TRBJ2-7,CASSITGTGVEQYF,TGTGCCAGCAGCATAACCGGGACAGGGGTCGAGCAGTACTTC
-,-,TRBV19,TRBJ1-1,CASTLGQSNTEAFF,TGTGCCAGTACCCTTGGACAGTCCAACACTGAAGCTTTCTTT
-,-,TRBV25-1,TRBJ1-1,CASSEVGRGGTEAFF,TGTGCCAGCAGTGAGGTTGGCAGGGGTGGCACTGAAGCTTTCTTT
TRBD2,once,TRBV19,TRBJ2-7,CASSLGRVYEQYF,TGTGCCAGTAGTCTGGGGAGGGTATACGAGCAGTACTTC
TRBD2,-,TRBV7-6,TRBJ2-7,CASSVTLGRGGEQYF,TGTGCCAGCAGCGTAACGTTAGGGAGGGGCGGCGAGCAGTACTTC
-,-,TRBV6-1,TRBJ1-6,CASSDSLVGRSNSPLHF,TGTGCCAGCAGTGATTCATTGGTGGGCAGAAGTAATTCACCCCTCCACTTT
-,-,TRBV5-1,TRBJ1-3,CASRRGEVTGNTIYF,TGCGCCAGCAGAAGGGGGGAAGTAACTGGAAACACCATATATTTT
TRBD1,-,TRBV3-1/TRBV3-2,TRBJ1-1,CASSHSLGGGGTEAFF,TGTGCCAGCAGCCACTCACTAGGGGGCGGGGGCACTGAAGCTTTCTTT
-,-,TRBV27,TRBJ2-1,CASRGGDRIVQFF,TGTGCCAGCAGGGGGGGCGACAGGATAGTCCAGTTCTTC
-,-,TRBV6-5,TRBJ2-1,CASSYQRQNNEQFF,TGTGCCAGCAGTTACCAGAGACAGAACAATGAGCAGTTCTTC
-,-,TRBV5-4,TRBJ2-6,CASSPPSIGGSGANVLTF,TGTGCCAGCAGCCCTCCTTCCATCGGGGGCTCTGGGGCCAACGTCCTGACTTTC
TRBD2,-,TRBV6-5,TRBJ2-7,CASSLGGANYEQYF,TGTGCCAGCAGCCTCGGGGGGGCCAATTACGAGCAGTACTTC
-,-,TRBV5-4,TRBJ2-1,CASSIGGLEQFF,TGTGCCAGCAGCATCGGAGGGCTTGAGCAGTTCTTC
TRBD1,-,TRBV6-2/TRBV6-3,TRBJ1-2,CASSYGTGSYGYTF,TGTGCCAGCAGTTACGGGACAGGGAGCTATGGCTACACCTTC
-,-,TRBV5-1,TRBJ1-5,CASSLAGSSNSNQPQHF,TGCGCCAGCAGCTTGGCGGGATCTTCGAATAGCAATCAGCCCCAGCATTTT
-,-,TRBV21-1,TRBJ2-1,CASSKGWQGSYNEQFF,TGTGCCAGCAGCAAGGGATGGCAGGGGTCTTACAATGAGCAGTTCTTC
TRBD1,-,TRBV19,TRBJ1-5,CASSIAGGDQPQHF,TGTGCCAGTAGTATCGCAGGGGGCGATCAGCCCCAGCATTTT
-,-,TRBV7-9,TRBJ1-3,CASSRIARDLLFSGNTIYF,TGTGCCAGCAGCCGGATCGCCCGGGACCTCCTTTTCTCTGGAAACACCATATATTTT
-,few,TRBV12-3/TRBV12-4,TRBJ2-1,CASSLVQLHEQFF,TGTGCCAGCAGTTTGGTGCAGCTCCATGAGCAGTTCTTC
-,once,TRBV6-2/TRBV6-3,TRBJ2-1,CASSYTPTEQFF,TGTGCCAGCAGTTATACCCCCACCGAGCAGTTCTTC
TRBD1,-,TRBV5-1,TRBJ1-5,CASSSGQGMNQPQHF,TGCGCCAGCAGCTCGGGACAGGGGATGAATCAGCCCCAGCATTTT
-,-,TRBV6-5,TRBJ2-1,CASSRARSYNEQFF,TGTGCCAGTTCCAGGGCCCGCTCCTACAATGAGCAGTTCTTC
TRBD1,-,TRBV7-6,TRBJ1-4,CASSEQGTNEKLFF,TGTGCCAGCAGCGAACAGGGGACTAATGAAAAACTGTTTTTT
-,-,TRBV5-1,TRBJ2-1,CASSPPASRAAYNEQFF,TGCGCCAGCAGCCCGCCCGCGAGCAGGGCAGCCTACAATGAGCAGTTCTTC
-,-,TRBV30,TRBJ2-1,CAWNGAVGYNEQFF,TGTGCCTGGAACGGAGCGGTCGGATACAATGAGCAGTTCTTC
TRBD1,-,TRBV5-1,TRBJ1-2,CASSLEGGAGRGYTF,TGCGCCAGCAGCTTGGAAGGGGGCGCTGGCCGTGGCTACACCTTC
-,-,TRBV10-3,TRBJ1-1,CAISSDSYTEAFF,TGTGCCATCAGCTCAGACAGTTACACTGAAGCTTTCTTT
TRBD2,-,TRBV5-4,TRBJ2-3,CASSLAWRGDTDTQYF,TGTGCCAGCAGCTTGGCCTGGCGGGGGGACACAGATACGCAGTATTTT
-,few,TRBV3-1/TRBV3-2,TRBJ2-7,CASSRTRYEQYF,TGTGCCAGCAGCCGGACGCGATACGAGCAGTACTTC
-,-,TRBV4-1,TRBJ2-5,CASSQEREYQETQYF,TGCGCCAGCAGCCAAGAAAGAGAGTACCAAGAGACCCAGTACTTC
-,-,TRBV7-6,TRBJ2-3,CASSSPGDTQYF,TGTGCCAGCAGCTCCCCGGGGGATACGCAGTATTTT
-,-,TRBV19,TRBJ1-3,CASSMALSDRNTIYF,TGTGCCAGTAGTATGGCGCTCTCAGATAGAAACACCATATATTTT
-,-,TRBV3-1/TRBV3-2,TRBJ2-5,CASRGGGQETQYF,TGTGCCAGTAGAGGGGGAGGCCAAGAGACCCAGTACTTC
-,-,TRBV6-5,TRBJ1-4,CATRPGGEKLFF,TGTGCCACCAGGCCGGGCGGTGAAAAACTGTTTTTT
-,-,TRBV6-5,TRBJ1-2,CASSKIGYGYTF,TGTGCCAGCAGTAAAATAGGCTATGGCTACACCTTC
-,-,TRBV3-1/TRBV3-2,TRBJ2-3,CASSQDSVGATDTQYF,TGTGCCAGCAGCCAAGATTCAGTGGGGGCCACAGATACGCAGTATTTT
-,-,TRBV6-1,TRBJ1-2,CASSEARGLSYGYTF,TGTGCCAGCAGTGAAGCGCGGGGGCTTAGCTATGGCTACACCTTC
-,-,TRBV7-9,TRBJ2-3,CASSSPVGETNTDTQYF,TGTGCCAGCAGCTCCCCGGTGGGAGAGACTAACACAGATACGCAGTATTTT
-,-,TRBV7-3,TRBJ2-3,CASSFEGSDTQYF,TGTGCCAGCAGCTTTGAGGGTTCAGATACGCAGTATTTT
-,-,TRBV29-1,TRBJ2-2,CSVGGQTNTGELFF,TGCAGCGTTGGGGGGCAGACGAACACCGGGGAGCTGTTTTTT
-,-,TRBV18,TRBJ1-4,CASSPAGDQANEKLFF,TGTGCCAGCTCACCAGCTGGGGACCAGGCTAATGAAAAACTGTTTTTT
TRBD1,-,TRBV9,TRBJ1-1,CASSLTGTGMNTEAFF,TGTGCCAGCAGTCTGACCGGGACAGGGATGAACACTGAAGCTTTCTTT
TRBD1,-,TRBV6-4,TRBJ1-1,CASSDTGTGLTEAFF,TGTGCCAGCAGTGATACCGGGACAGGGCTCACTGAAGCTTTCTTT
TRBD1,-,TRBV3-1/TRBV3-2,TRBJ2-7,CASSDRDRGLYEQYF,TGTGCCAGCAGCGACCGGGACAGGGGGCTTTACGAGCAGTACTTC
-,-,TRBV6-5,TRBJ1-4,CASSTTATNEKLFF,TGTGCCAGCAGTACGACCGCAACTAATGAAAAACTGTTTTTT
-,few,TRBV7-9,TRBJ1-4,CASSDPGPFVKLFF,TGTGCCAGCAGCGACCCAGGGCCATTTGTAAAACTGTTTTTT
TRBD1,-,TRBV5-4,TRBJ1-1,CASSLGQGAWTEAFF,TGTGCCAGCAGCTTAGGACAGGGGGCTTGGACTGAAGCTTTCTTT
-,-,TRBV9,TRBJ1-6,CASSLTRGGSPLHF,TGTGCCAGCAGCTTGACGCGGGGCGGTTCACCCCTCCACTTT
-,-,TRBV12-3/TRBV12-4,TRBJ2-4,CASSWRGSSIQYF,TGTGCCAGCAGTTGGCGGGGCAGCTCCATTCAGTACTTC
-,-,TRBV6-5,TRBJ2-5,CASSYQTSGGQETQYF,TGTGCCAGCAGTTACCAGACTAGTGGGGGACAAGAGACCCAGTACTTC